Presented here are 31 T cell receptor beta chains from one specimen sequenced in a study of T-cell reconstitution after alpha-beta-depleted transplantation in children. Unique molecular identifiers were incorporated during preparation of the TCRbeta library. TCRdb reprocessed the PCR reads via MiXCR and lists one record per CDR3 protein. The table lists under 60,000 distinct CDR3 sequences, approximately 6.1% of them singletons. Sequencing used PBMCs, mostly from graft donor cells, obtained 60 days after TCRalphabeta/CD19-depleted stem cell transplant. The receptors come from a female patient aged 2-9 years who had a stem cell transplant for aplastic anemia, so the T cells may come from the graft donor.

This rearrangement joins TRBV30 to TRBJ1-2; D is unresolved. Germline CDR1 and CDR2: GTSNPN and SVGIG (reference sequence). The CDR3 sequence is 18 residues long. V lost 3 bases to trimming and J lost 0 bases, with 23 bases between them. Here the CDR3 DNA reads TGTGCCTGGAGCTCTTTACCCTATACTAGATTTTCTAACTATGGCTACACCTTC. Amino acids: CAWSSLPYTRFSNYGYTF.

This clonotype showed up just a few times. CDR3 protein: CASSVEARAGELFF. The DNA for the CDR3 is TGTGCCAGCAGTGTGGAGGCTCGGGCCGGGGAGCTGTTTTTT. The rearrangement links TRBV25-1 to TRBJ2-2, with D possibly being TRBD2 (5 bases). CDR3 length: 14 residues. Trimming took off 4 bases at V and 6 bases at J, with 12 bases between the two ends. The germline CDR1 and CDR2 sequences are MGHDK and SYGVNS.

At least ten counts were recorded for this clonotype. The chain joins TRBV6-1 to TRBJ2-7, with D hard to call. The V gene's germline CDR1 is MNHNS and CDR2 SASEGT. The ends were cut back, 5 bases at V and 4 bases at J, with 9 bases in the middle. This CDR3 spans 12 amino acids. This CDR3 reads CASSSIGYEQYF. In DNA form, the CDR3 reads TGTGCCAGCAGTTCCATCGGTTACGAGCAGTACTTC.

This clonotype was recorded many times. The V gene is TRBV7-8, the J gene TRBJ2-5, with TRBD2 matching over 7 bases. The CDR3 runs to 16 residues. Germline CDR1 and CDR2: SGHVS and FQNEAQ. Trimming took 3 bases from V and 5 from J; bases not matched to a gene: 12. The CDR3: CASSFDGGSVGETQYF. In nucleotides, the CDR3 is TGTGCCAGCAGCTTCGATGGCGGGAGTGTTGGGGAGACCCAGTACTTC.

This clonotype has at least ten counts. The rearrangement joins TRBV29-1 to TRBJ2-4; D might be TRBD2 (5 bases). V was pared by 4 bases and J by 0 bases, with 7 bases between. CDR3 length equals 13 residues. CDR1 and CDR2 from the germline V gene are SQVTM and ANQGSEA. CDR3 sequence: CSVGSVAKNIQYF. CDR3 nucleotide sequence: TGCAGCGTTGGTAGCGTAGCCAAAAACATTCAGTACTTC.

V and J are TRBV25-1 and TRBJ2-7; 9 nucleotides match TRBD1. Trimming cost V 8 bases and J 0 bases; bases outside gene matches: 8. The CDR3 extends over 15 amino acids. Germline CDR1 and CDR2: MGHDK and SYGVNS. CDR3 in DNA: TGTGCCAGCCCCACCCCGGGACAGGGCTCCTACGAGCAGTACTTC. Amino acids: CASPTPGQGSYEQYF.

As to this clonotype: A read error is possible here, since a much larger clone lies one base away. The V and J genes are TRBV18 and TRBJ1-1; D perhaps matches TRBD1 (5 bases). Germline assignment: CDR1 KGHSH and CDR2 LQKENI. This CDR3 has 12 residues. The CDR3 bases are TGTGCCAGCTCACAAGACAGATCTGATGCTTTCTTT. This sequence encodes CASSQDRSDAFF. The full variable domain, with the rest looked up from reference TRBV18 and TRBJ1-1, is NAGVMQNPRHLVRRRGQEARLRCSPMKGHSHVYWYRQLPEEGLKFMVYLQKENIIDESGMPKERFSAEFPKEGPSILRIQQVVRGDSAAYFCASSQDRSDAFFGQGTRLTVV.

This clonotype was detected a few times. J is TRBJ2-7 and V is TRBV11-2; TRBD1 matches 7 bases. The CDR3 is 13 amino acids. V trimming: 2 bases; J trimming: 3 bases; junction bases outside the gene matches: 1. In germline, CDR1 is SGHAT, CDR2 FQNNGV. The CDR3 loop is CASSLWDSYEQYV. The CDR3 DNA reads TGTGCCAGCAGCTTATGGGACAGCTACGAGCAGTACGTC.

The J gene is TRBJ2-5, the V gene TRBV4-1, with TRBD2 identical over 16 bases. This CDR3 spans 19 amino acids. The trim removed 3 bases at V and 5 bases at J, leaving 12 bases unmatched. Per germline, CDR1 MGHRA and CDR2 YSYEKL. CDR3 sequence: CASSHPTGTSGRAVETQYF. The CDR3 DNA sequence: TGCGCCAGCAGCCACCCCACCGGGACTAGCGGGAGGGCTGTGGAGACCCAGTACTTC.

This clonotype was detected ten times or more. The chain uses TRBV7-9 and TRBJ1-4; D is uncertain. Trimming shortened V by 4 bases and J by 0 bases, and 12 bases separated the two germline ends. The germline V gene encodes CDR1 SEHNR and CDR2 FQNEAQ (reference sequence). The CDR3 is 16 residues long. The CDR3 bases are TGTGCCAGCAGCTCCCCCCTGCGCTCAACTAATGAAAAACTGTTTTTT. Translated, it gives CASSSPLRSTNEKLFF.

This clonotype was seen repeatedly, ten times or more. The chain carries TRBV3-1 and TRBJ2-1; D is possibly TRBD1 (5 bases). The CDR3 contains 16 residues. Germline CDR1 reads LGHDT; CDR2 reads YNNKEL (reference sequence). The germline V and J ends were trimmed by 4 bases and 5 bases, with 18 bases remaining between them. The CDR3 protein is CASSPWGRANNNEQFF. CDR3 nucleotide sequence: TGTGCCAGCAGCCCATGGGGCCGGGCAAACAACAATGAGCAGTTCTTC.

This clonotype has at least ten counts. The V and J genes are TRBV7-6 and TRBJ2-3, with D maybe TRBD2 (5 bases). Germline CDR1 and CDR2: SGHVS and FNYEAQ. The CDR3 has 13 amino acids. Deletions cut 3 bases from V and 3 bases from J, with 7 bases between. CDR3 bases: TGTGCCAGCAGCTTTAGGGAGACAGATACGCAGTATTTT. The encoded protein is CASSFRETDTQYF.

J is TRBJ2-1 and V is TRBV19; D remains ambiguous. V was trimmed by 9 bases and J by 0 bases, leaving 15 bases between them. The CDR3 consists of 15 residues. In germline, CDR1 is LNHDA, CDR2 SQIVND (reference sequence). The CDR3 region has the DNA TGTGCCAGCGCCTCACAACCGAGCTCCTACAATGAGCAGTTCTTC. Translated: CASASQPSSYNEQFF.

Worth noting for this clonotype: A read error may explain this, as a much larger clone is one base away. The V and J genes are TRBV5-1 and TRBJ2-3; TRBD2 is a possible D gene (6 bases). The ends were cut back, 4 bases at V and 3 bases at J, with 15 bases in the middle. This CDR3 comprises 15 residues. Germline CDR1 and CDR2: SGHRS and YFSETQ. The DNA of the CDR3 is TGCGCCAGCAGCGCCGATGGGGGGATGACAGATACGCAGTATTTT. Translation: CASSADGGMTDTQYF.

This clonotype was counted many times. The genes are TRBV29-1 and TRBJ2-7, with 10 bases aligning to TRBD2. J lost 1 base, V lost 4 bases, and 4 bases had no gene match. Germline V CDR1 and CDR2: SQVTM, ANQGSEA. The CDR3 length is 14 residues. The CDR3 spells CSVVLAGASYEQYF. The CDR3 nucleotides are TGCAGCGTTGTGCTAGCGGGAGCGTCCTACGAGCAGTACTTC.

This clonotype was observed at least ten times. V gene TRBV18 combines with J gene TRBJ2-5; TRBD1 might be the D (6 bases). The CDR3 runs 15 residues. Trimming took off 1 base at V and 5 bases at J, with 14 bases between the two ends. Germline CDR1 and CDR2: KGHSH and LQKENI. The CDR3 reads CASSPRQKRGETQYF. For the CDR3, the DNA is TGTGCCAGCTCACCACGACAGAAAAGGGGGGAGACCCAGTACTTC.

Many counts were recorded for this clonotype. This chain's CDR3 is CASSQGPTSGSWETQYF. CDR3 DNA sequence: TGTGCCAGCAGCCAAGGACCGACTAGCGGGAGTTGGGAGACCCAGTACTTC. V gene TRBV3-1 combines with J gene TRBJ2-5, with 12 bases that match TRBD2. CDR1 is LGHDT, CDR2 YNNKEL, per germline (reference sequence). The CDR3 is 17 residues long. Trimming cost V 1 base and J 5 bases; bases outside gene matches: 8.

In its sample, this clonotype was seen many times. The rearrangement joins TRBV20-1 to TRBJ2-5; the match to TRBD2 covers 7 bases. This CDR3 contains 12 residues. CDR1 is DFQATT, CDR2 SNEGSKA, per germline (reference sequence). J was trimmed by 4 bases and V by 5 bases; bases with no gene match: 4. Written as DNA, the CDR3 is TGCAGTGCTGCGGGGGATGCAGAGACCCAGTACTTC. It is translated as CSAAGDAETQYF.

This clonotype was picked up many times. The chain combines TRBV4-1 with TRBJ2-1; TRBD2 aligns across 9 bases. CDR1 and CDR2 from the germline V gene are MGHRA and YSYEKL. V gave up 1 base and J gave up 6 bases; unmatched junction bases: 13. The CDR3 runs 18 residues. In DNA, the CDR3 is TGCGCCAGCAGCCAAGGCGAGCGGGAGGAATTGGTAATCAATGAGCAGTTCTTC. Protein sequence: CASSQGEREELVINEQFF.

This clonotype was detected ten times or more. The chain is built from TRBV6-2 or TRBV6-3 and TRBJ2-1; TRBD1 aligns across 7 bases. Germline V gene lookup returns CDR1 MNHEY and CDR2 SVGEGT. The CDR3 extends over 18 amino acids. V was pared by 4 bases and J by 2 bases, with 14 bases of the junction left unmatched. The CDR3 spells CASSSDRAKGSPYNEQFF. Here the CDR3 DNA reads TGTGCCAGCAGTTCCGACAGGGCTAAAGGGAGCCCCTACAATGAGCAGTTCTTC.

This clonotype occurred many times. The chain uses TRBV20-1 and TRBJ2-1; tentatively, D is TRBD2 (6 bases). Trimming removed 3 bases at V and 5 bases at J, with 11 bases between. Germline CDR1 DFQATT, CDR2 SNEGSKA (reference sequence). The CDR3 covers 13 residues. CDR3 region: CSASGGGHNEQFF. The DNA for the CDR3 is TGCAGTGCTAGCGGGGGAGGCCACAATGAGCAGTTCTTC.

The genes are TRBV20-1 and TRBJ2-6; TRBD2 matches 9 bases. Germline assignment: CDR1 DFQATT and CDR2 SNEGSKA (reference sequence). V gave up 3 bases and J gave up 0 bases; unmatched junction bases: 18. This CDR3 has 21 residues. The CDR3 sequence is CSASLAKAGGRLSSGANVLTF. In nucleotides, the CDR3 is TGCAGTGCTAGCCTTGCAAAAGCGGGGGGCAGACTTAGCTCTGGGGCCAACGTCCTGACTTTC.

This clonotype was seen at least ten times. The J gene is TRBJ2-1, the V gene TRBV15; TRBD2 might be the D (7 bases). V lost 3 bases and J 9 bases, leaving 15 bases between the germline ends. Germline lookup yields CDR1 LNHNV and CDR2 YYDKDF (reference sequence). The CDR3 spans 14 residues. The CDR3 is CATSSGLEGGEQFF. The DNA for the CDR3 is TGTGCCACCAGCAGTGGACTAGAGGGGGGTGAGCAGTTCTTC.

This clonotype has a count of ten or more. The chain recombines TRBV20-1 with TRBJ2-1, with no clear D. The ends were cut back, 2 bases at V and 7 bases at J, with 21 bases in the middle. The CDR3 totals 16 residues. The germline V gene has CDR1 DFQATT and CDR2 SNEGSKA (reference sequence). The CDR3 spells CSARPFFRAGMNEQFF. In DNA form, the CDR3 reads TGCAGTGCTAGACCCTTTTTTAGAGCTGGGATGAATGAGCAGTTCTTC.

The V call is TRBV6-1, the J call TRBJ1-5; D not certain. Germline CDR1 and CDR2: MNHNS and SASEGT. The CDR3 contains 13 residues. Trimming stripped 7 bases from V and 6 bases from J, with 13 bases between. The DNA for the CDR3 is TGTGCCAGCAATTTTGCGGGAAGTCAGCCCCAGCATTTT. It codes for CASNFAGSQPQHF.

This clonotype was recorded many times. This sequence joins TRBV5-1 and TRBJ2-2; 13 bases agree with TRBD2. The germline CDR1 and CDR2 sequences are SGHRS and YFSETQ. J lost 3 bases, V lost 7 bases, and 3 bases had no gene match. The CDR3 runs to 15 residues. Written as DNA, the CDR3 is TGCGCCAGCCGAGGACTAGCGGGGGACACCGGGGAGCTGTTTTTT. Its translation is CASRGLAGDTGELFF.

This chain joins TRBV5-4 and TRBJ1-1; 7 nucleotides line up with TRBD1. The ends lost 4 bases at V and 1 base at J; junction bases unmatched: 7. CDR1 and CDR2 (germline): SGHNT, YYREEE (reference sequence). The CDR3 consists of 15 residues. CDR3 sequence reads: CASSPNGQANTEAFF. For the CDR3, the DNA is TGTGCCAGCAGCCCGAACGGACAGGCGAACACTGAAGCTTTCTTT.

Ten or more counts support this clonotype. This chain joins TRBV10-3 and TRBJ2-1, with D possibly being TRBD2 (6 bases). The CDR3 is 12 amino acids. Germline loops: CDR1 ENHRY, CDR2 SYGVKD. V dropped 0 bases and J dropped 10 bases, with 7 bases sitting between them. The CDR3 sequence: CAISESGREQFF. The DNA of the CDR3 is TGTGCCATCAGTGAGTCGGGGAGGGAGCAGTTCTTC.

This clonotype appeared many times. J is TRBJ1-5 and V is TRBV7-8; no firm D call. CDR3 length: 17 amino acids. Trimming cost V 1 base and J 2 bases, with 15 bases left between them. Germline V gene data show CDR1 as SGHVS and CDR2 as FQNEAQ. CDR3 region: CASSLDWATLGNQPQHF. The CDR3 region has the DNA TGTGCCAGCAGCTTAGATTGGGCCACCTTGGGCAATCAGCCCCAGCATTTT.

This clonotype was found many times. The chain links TRBV4-1 to TRBJ1-1; 8 bases agree with TRBD1. Germline CDR1 is MGHRA and CDR2 is YSYEKL. The CDR3 totals 17 residues. V trimming: 3 bases; J trimming: 0 bases; junction bases outside the gene matches: 9. CDR3 protein: CASSHRTGNRLNTEAFF. Here the CDR3 DNA reads TGCGCCAGCAGCCACCGGACAGGGAATCGCCTGAACACTGAAGCTTTCTTT.

Ten or more counts support this clonotype. The chain links TRBV7-2 to TRBJ2-3; D is possibly TRBD1 or TRBD2 (5 bases each). Germline V gene data show CDR1 as SGHTA and CDR2 as FQGNSA. Trimming removed 3 bases at V and 3 bases at J, with 13 bases between. The CDR3 is made up of 15 amino acids. The CDR3 spells CASSFRRGATDTQYF. CDR3 sequence (DNA): TGTGCCAGCAGCTTTCGGAGAGGGGCGACAGATACGCAGTATTTT.